A single sample gave rise to the 20 T cell receptor beta chains below, sequenced in a study of blood T cell repertoires in COVID-19. The table came from immunoSEQ multiplex PCR; TCRdb's copy has only in-frame clones and leaves some out. The sample includes 140,000 or so clones, 70% to 80% of them seen just once. What was sequenced was peripheral blood. Receptors originate from a man aged 45-65 years with acute or convalescent COVID-19.

The DNA for the CDR3 is TGTGCCCCGGTGACAGGGGGTTGCAATGAGCAGTTCTTC. It yields the protein CAPVTGGCNEQFF. This chain uses TRBV7-8 with TRBJ2-1; 9 bases are shared with TRBD1. Germline values: CDR1 SGHVS, CDR2 FQNEAQ. The V segment lost 11 bases and the J segment 6 bases; nucleotides outside the gene matches: 8. The CDR3 consists of 13 residues. The whole variable domain, filled in from reference TRBV7-8 and TRBJ2-1, reads GAGVSQSPRYKVAKRGQDVALRCDPISGHVSLFWYQQALGQGPEFLTYFQNEAQLDKSGLPSDRFFAERPEGSVSTLKIQRTQQEDSAVYLCAPVTGGCNEQFFGPGTRLTVL.

This chain links TRBV5-4 with TRBJ2-5; TRBD2 aligns across 8 bases. CDR3 length equals 17 residues. V lost 3 bases to trimming and J lost 3 bases; unmatched junction nucleotides: 13. Germline V gene sequence: CDR1 SGHNT, CDR2 YYREEE (reference sequence). In DNA form, the CDR3 reads TGTGCCAGCAGCTCCGATCCGACTAGCGTCTATAAAGAGACCCAGTACTTC. Its protein is CASSSDPTSVYKETQYF.

This clone has just a few counts. The V call is TRBV5-1, the J call TRBJ1-3; possibly TRBD1 for D (6 bases). The V and J ends lost 0 bases and 4 bases respectively, with 8 bases between them. This CDR3 region has 14 residues. Germline V gene data show CDR1 as SGHRS and CDR2 as YFSETQ. The DNA for the CDR3 is TGCGCCAGCAGCTTGGGGACAGCCGGAAACACCATATATTTT. It translates to CASSLGTAGNTIYF.

This clone was seen a handful of times. The V call is TRBV5-4, the J call TRBJ2-7, with TRBD2 matching over 9 bases. Germline CDR1 SGHNT, CDR2 YYREEE (reference sequence). The CDR3 is 18 amino acids. Trimming at V came to 3 bases and at J to 3 bases, leaving 16 bases not matched to a gene. The CDR3 bases are TGTGCCAGCAGCTCCGCGGGGGGGATCCTCCTCGGGAACTACGAGCAGTACTTC. Protein product: CASSSAGGILLGNYEQYF.

This chain joins TRBV3-1 (or the pseudogene TRBV3-2) and TRBJ2-2; no reliable D call. From germline, CDR1 is LGHDT and CDR2 YNNKEL (reference sequence). The V and J ends lost 1 base and 4 bases respectively, with 7 bases between them. CDR3 length equals 14 residues. CDR3 DNA sequence: TGTGCCAGCAGCCAAGGCGATATCACCGGGGAGCTGTTTTTT. Translated, it gives CASSQGDITGELFF.

This clone was counted only a few times. Distinct nucleotide sequences in the sample also encode this CDR3. The chain combines TRBV2 with TRBJ1-2; 8 bases are shared with TRBD1. The J segment lost 4 bases and the V segment lost 6 bases, leaving 4 bases of the junction unmatched. The germline gives CDR1 SNHLY, CDR2 FYNNEI. The CDR3 consists of 13 residues. CDR3 in DNA: TGTGCCAGCAGAACCGGACAGGGCTATGGCTACACCTTC. This gives the protein CASRTGQGYGYTF.

The rearrangement links TRBV18 to TRBJ2-5; 13 positions match TRBD2. The CDR3 sequence is 17 residues long. V lost 3 bases to trimming and J lost 2 bases; unmatched junction nucleotides: 6. CDR1 and CDR2 from the germline V gene are KGHSH and LQKENI. The CDR3 DNA follows: TGTGCCAGCTCACCCTGGACTAGCGGGGGTTTTCAAGAGACCCAGTACTTC. Protein sequence: CASSPWTSGGFQETQYF.

This sequence joins TRBV11-2 and TRBJ1-3; 7 nucleotides agree with TRBD1. The trim removed 2 bases at V and 0 bases at J, leaving 7 bases unmatched. CDR3 size: 17 residues. CDR1 is SGHAT, CDR2 FQNNGV, per germline. CDR3 DNA: TGTGCCAGCAGCTTATTGACAGGGACCGACTCTGGAAACACCATATATTTT. This codes for CASSLLTGTDSGNTIYF.

This rearrangement joins TRBV2 to TRBJ2-3; TRBD2 aligns across 8 bases. V was clipped by 2 bases and J by 5 bases; unmatched bases: 6. From germline, CDR1 is SNHLY and CDR2 FYNNEI. The CDR3 contains 15 residues. The CDR3 coding sequence is TGTGCCAGCAGTGAATGGGGACGGGGGGGAGATACGCAGTATTTT. It translates to CASSEWGRGGDTQYF.

The gene calls are TRBV6-5 and TRBJ1-1; D not resolved. The CDR3 sequence is 14 residues long. Trimming took off 8 bases at V and 3 bases at J, with 16 bases between the two ends. CDR1 and CDR2 (germline): MNHEY, SVGAGI. This CDR3 reads CASSRGRSDTEAFF. The CDR3 DNA sequence: TGTGCCAGCTCCCGAGGTCGGTCCGACACTGAAGCTTTCTTT.

The rearrangement joins TRBV4-1 to TRBJ2-5, with 9 positions matching TRBD2. Trimming removed 1 base from V and 5 bases from J; junction bases left unmatched: 8. The CDR3 consists of 16 residues. Germline V gene sequence: CDR1 MGHRA, CDR2 YSYEKL. The CDR3 DNA reads TGCGCCAGCAGCCAAGGGGCCGCGGGGGGGGTGGAGACCCAGTACTTC. Encoded protein: CASSQGAAGGVETQYF.

J is TRBJ2-7 and V is TRBV28; weak D call: TRBD1 (5 bases). The CDR3 is made up of 12 amino acids. CDR1 is MDHEN, CDR2 SYDVKM, per germline. The ends were cut back, 4 bases at V and 4 bases at J, with 8 bases in the middle. The DNA for the CDR3 is TGTGCCAGCAGTTGGGGCAGATACGAGCAGTACTTC. Translating it yields CASSWGRYEQYF. The full variable domain, in which reference TRBV28 and TRBJ2-7 provide the parts outside the CDR3, is DVKVTQSSRYLVKRTGEKVFLECVQDMDHENMFWYRQDPGLGLRLIYFSYDVKMKEKGDIPEGYSVSREKKERFSLILESASTNQTSMYLCASSWGRYEQYFGPGTRLTVT.

J is TRBJ1-1 and V is TRBV3-1 (or the pseudogene TRBV3-2); D gene uncertain. This CDR3 is 15 amino acids long. V was trimmed by 4 bases and J by 0 bases, leaving 12 bases between them. Germline CDR1 reads LGHDT; CDR2 reads YNNKEL (reference sequence). The CDR3 DNA reads TGTGCCAGCAGCCGACACACGGGGATGAACACTGAAGCTTTCTTT. Translating gives CASSRHTGMNTEAFF.

The chain combines TRBV27 with TRBJ1-5, with D uncertain. In germline, CDR1 is MNHEY, CDR2 SMNVEV (reference sequence). There are 15 residues in the CDR3. V lost 6 bases and J 3 bases, leaving 15 bases between the germline ends. This CDR3 reads CASSNPTDSNQPQHF. In DNA form, the CDR3 reads TGTGCCAGCAGCAACCCGACGGACTCCAATCAGCCCCAGCATTTT.

The chain is built from TRBV7-2 and TRBJ2-5, with D uncertain. Deletions cut 3 bases from V and 5 bases from J, with 10 bases between. The germline gives CDR1 SGHTA, CDR2 FQGNSA. The CDR3 covers 13 residues. In DNA, the CDR3 is TGTGCCAGCAGCTTTAACTATGGCGAGACCCAGTACTTC. Translating gives CASSFNYGETQYF.

The chain joins TRBV5-6 to TRBJ2-3, with no clear D. The germline V gene encodes CDR1 SGHDT and CDR2 YYEEEE. The CDR3 length is 16 residues. Deletions cut 0 bases from V and 3 bases from J, with 14 bases between. CDR3 coding DNA: TGTGCCAGCAGCTTGGCCGTCGATCAGTTGACAGATACGCAGTATTTT. Translating it yields CASSLAVDQLTDTQYF.

A few counts support this clone. In the same sample, other DNA sequences code for this CDR3. This chain uses TRBV27 with TRBJ1-3; D is perhaps TRBD1 (6 bases). V lost 2 bases and J 0 bases, leaving 8 bases between the germline ends. CDR3 size: 15 residues. Looked up from germline, CDR1 is MNHEY and CDR2 is SMNVEV (reference sequence). In DNA, the CDR3 is TGTGCCAGCAGTTTAACAGGGTCCTCTGGAAACACCATATATTTT. The encoded protein is CASSLTGSSGNTIYF.

This rearrangement joins TRBV25-1 to TRBJ1-2; 9 nucleotides agree with TRBD1. J lost 7 bases, V lost 3 bases, and 3 bases had no gene match. Germline loops: CDR1 MGHDK, CDR2 SYGVNS. The CDR3 has 13 amino acids. For the CDR3, the DNA is TGTGCCAGCAGTGAGCCGGGACAGGGTGGCTACACCTTC. It yields the protein CASSEPGQGGYTF.

This clone was observed a few times. The genes are TRBV2 and TRBJ1-1; no reliable D call. The CDR3 extends over 11 amino acids. V was cut by 2 bases and J by 7 bases, with 5 bases left in between. The germline CDR1 and CDR2 sequences are SNHLY and FYNNEI. In DNA, the CDR3 is TGTGCCAGCAGTGAAAACTATGAAGCTTTCTTT. Translated: CASSENYEAFF.

The rearrangement joins TRBV9 to TRBJ1-4; a weak D match, TRBD1 (5 bases). Germline V gene sequence: CDR1 SGDLS, CDR2 YYNGEE. There are 15 residues in the CDR3. V lost 3 bases and J lost 7, with 16 bases in between. CDR3 sequence (DNA): TGTGCCAGCAGCGCCCAGGGTGTGATTGGTGAAAAACTGTTTTTT. It specifies CASSAQGVIGEKLFF.